Listed here are 30 T cell receptor beta chains from one sample, sequenced in a study of T cells in localized non-small cell lung cancer. Generated by immunoSEQ multiplex PCR, the TCRdb table keeps only in-frame clones and is missing some. The sample has around 41,000 clones, approximately 80% seen once. Material: PBMCs, obtained before any cancer treatment. These receptors were obtained from a man aged 35 to 70 with stage II lung adenocarcinoma.

The chain recombines TRBV27 with TRBJ2-7, with 9 bases matching TRBD1. Germline V lookup: CDR1 MNHEY, CDR2 SMNVEV (reference sequence). The ends lost 6 bases at V and 5 bases at J; junction bases unmatched: 17. The CDR3 runs 17 residues. The CDR3 coding sequence is TGTGCCAGCAGAGACCGTGGATTCGGGACAGGGAACAACGAGCAGTACTTC. This translates into CASRDRGFGTGNNEQYF.

The chain joins TRBV2 to TRBJ1-1; TRBD1 is a possible D gene (6 bases). The CDR3 totals 13 residues. Deletions cut 4 bases from V and 2 bases from J, with 8 bases between. Germline V gene lookup returns CDR1 SNHLY and CDR2 FYNNEI. Here the CDR3 DNA reads TGTGCCAGCAGTGTTGGGGGCAACACTGAAGCTTTCTTT. Amino acids: CASSVGGNTEAFF. Combining the CDR3 with reference TRBV2 and TRBJ1-1 gives the whole variable domain EPEVTQTPSHQVTQMGQEVILRCVPISNHLYFYWYRQILGQKVEFLVSFYNNEISEKSEIFDDQFSVERPDGSNFTLKIRSTKLEDSAMYFCASSVGGNTEAFFGQGTRLTVV.

The rearrangement links TRBV11-2 to TRBJ2-7, with TRBD1 identical over 8 bases. The CDR3 runs 14 residues. V was clipped by 5 bases and J by 0 bases; unmatched bases: 3. CDR1 and CDR2 (germline): SGHAT, FQNNGV. CDR3 amino acids: CASSRDRSSYEQYF. In DNA form, the CDR3 reads TGTGCCAGCAGCCGGGACAGGAGCTCCTACGAGCAGTACTTC.

V usage is TRBV6-5 and J usage is TRBJ1-2; 10 bases are a match to TRBD1. This CDR3 has 16 amino acids. The V gene's germline CDR1 is MNHEY and CDR2 SVGAGI. V dropped 2 bases and J dropped 4; count of bases not matched to a gene: 7. The CDR3, as DNA: TGTGCCAGCAGTTACCTTCGGACAGGGGGAAGCTATGGCTACACCTTC. It encodes CASSYLRTGGSYGYTF.

The chain couples TRBV15 to TRBJ1-4, with D perhaps matching TRBD1 (6 bases). Germline CDR1 and CDR2: LNHNV and YYDKDF (reference sequence). V gave up 0 bases and J gave up 2 bases, with 10 bases separating them. The CDR3 has 16 residues. The CDR3 here is CATSRDRGATNEKLFF. As DNA, the CDR3 is TGTGCCACCAGCAGAGATCGGGGGGCTACTAATGAAAAACTGTTTTTT.

The CDR3 DNA sequence: TGTGCCAGCAGCCCTCGTGGTCCCTACAATGAGCAGTTCTTC. Amino acids: CASSPRGPYNEQFF. The chain recombines TRBV13 with TRBJ2-1; no firm D call. Trimming cost V 5 bases and J 2 bases, with 10 bases left between them. The CDR3 is 14 residues long. In germline, CDR1 is PRHDT, CDR2 FYEKMQ (reference sequence).

The V and J genes are TRBV28 and TRBJ2-2, with a possible D match to TRBD2 (6 bases). Trimming left V 8 bases short and J 4 bases short, with 20 bases between. The germline gives CDR1 MDHEN, CDR2 SYDVKM. This CDR3 region has 16 residues. CDR3 sequence (DNA): TGTGCCAGCTTGGGTCTCCGGGAGAGAGTCACCGGGGAGCTGTTTTTT. Translated, it gives CASLGLRERVTGELFF.

The chain employs TRBV2 and TRBJ2-5; the D gene is possibly TRBD2 (6 bases). The germline V gene encodes CDR1 SNHLY and CDR2 FYNNEI. V lost 6 bases to trimming and J lost 5 bases, with 16 bases between them. The CDR3 runs 14 residues. The CDR3 here is CASSLLALGETQYF. The CDR3 DNA follows: TGTGCCAGCAGCCTACTAGCTCTGGGGGAGACCCAGTACTTC.

The chain is built from TRBV7-9 and TRBJ2-6; 7 nucleotides align to TRBD2. The CDR3 consists of 18 residues. Germline V lookup: CDR1 SEHNR, CDR2 FQNEAQ (reference sequence). Germline trimming cut 7 bases from V and 0 bases from J; bases unmatched to any gene: 12. CDR3 nucleotide sequence: TGTGCCAGCAAACAACAACGGGGGGATCTCTCTGGGGCCAACGTCCTGACTTTC. This gives the protein CASKQQRGDLSGANVLTF.

The chain links TRBV7-9 to TRBJ2-1; no clear D. CDR1 and CDR2 (germline): SEHNR, FQNEAQ (reference sequence). The V and J ends lost 2 bases and 0 bases respectively, with 2 bases between them. The CDR3 runs 13 residues. This CDR3 reads CASSLSSYNEQFF. The DNA for the CDR3 is TGTGCCAGCAGCTTAAGCTCCTACAATGAGCAGTTCTTC.

This chain connects TRBV27 to TRBJ2-5, with D uncertain. The CDR3 has 15 amino acids. V dropped 2 bases and J dropped 2 bases, with 12 bases sitting between them. Germline CDR1 MNHEY, CDR2 SMNVEV (reference sequence). The CDR3 loop is CASSLGVPLQETQYF. CDR3 bases: TGTGCCAGCAGTTTAGGTGTCCCCCTGCAAGAGACCCAGTACTTC.

The chain combines TRBV10-1 with TRBJ2-4, with no clear D. Looked up from germline, CDR1 is WNHNN and CDR2 is SYGVQD (reference sequence). This CDR3 has 15 amino acids. Trimming pared 8 bases from V and 1 base from J, leaving 15 bases between. CDR3 loop: CASWAPLVAKNIQYF. The DNA of the CDR3 is TGCGCCAGCTGGGCACCCCTGGTTGCCAAAAACATTCAGTACTTC.

This clone was recorded only once. The chain joins TRBV5-4 to TRBJ2-1; D tentatively fits TRBD1 or TRBD2 (5 bases each). Deletions cut 4 bases from V and 10 bases from J, with 15 bases between. Germline V gives CDR1 SGHNT, CDR2 YYREEE (reference sequence). CDR3 length equals 13 residues. The CDR3 DNA follows: TGTGCCAGCAGCCCGTGGGACGGCAGGGAGCAGTTCTTC. Residues: CASSPWDGREQFF.

The rearrangement uses TRBV5-1 and TRBJ2-3; 10 bases agree with TRBD2. V lost 3 bases and J lost 4; bases outside the gene matches: 5. Looked up from germline, CDR1 is SGHRS and CDR2 is YFSETQ. The CDR3 totals 15 residues. CDR3 protein: CASSYSGRLPDTQYF. The CDR3, as DNA: TGCGCCAGCAGCTATAGCGGGAGGCTCCCAGATACGCAGTATTTT.

The V and J genes are TRBV4-3 and TRBJ2-1; D possibly corresponds to TRBD2 (5 bases). This CDR3 is built from 15 residues. The V end was cut by 5 bases, the J end by 7 bases, with 18 bases between. The germline V gene has CDR1 LGHNA and CDR2 YSLEER. The CDR3 DNA reads as TGCGCCAGCAGCACCCGGGGTGGGGTTAGTAATGAGCAGTTCTTC. As protein: CASSTRGGVSNEQFF.

The J gene is TRBJ1-3, the V gene TRBV11-2; 10 bases agree with TRBD1. This CDR3 region has 17 residues. Germline assignment: CDR1 SGHAT and CDR2 FQNNGV. The trim removed 5 bases at V and 2 bases at J, leaving 9 bases unmatched. The CDR3 nucleotides are TGTGCCAGCAGCCCCCGGACAGGGGGGTCTACTGGAAACACCATATATTTT. Translation: CASSPRTGGSTGNTIYF.

V is TRBV15 and J is TRBJ2-5; 9 bases line up with TRBD1. Germline-derived CDR1 and CDR2 are LNHNV and YYDKDF (reference sequence). CDR3 size: 17 residues. The V gene end was trimmed by 2 bases and the J gene end by 3 bases; junction bases not matched to a gene: 10. CDR3 sequence (DNA): TGTGCCACCAGCAGATCAGTCCAAGGACAGGGGAAAGAGACCCAGTACTTC. Protein sequence: CATSRSVQGQGKETQYF.

V gene TRBV5-8 combines with J gene TRBJ1-3; D is ambiguous. CDR1 SGHTS and CDR2 YDEGEE come from the germline V gene. The CDR3 runs to 16 residues. Trimming shortened V by 3 bases and J by 0 bases, and 13 bases separated the two germline ends. The CDR3 here is CASSSRWRSSGNTIYF. The CDR3 nucleotides read TGTGCCAGCAGCTCCCGGTGGAGAAGCTCTGGAAACACCATATATTTT.

V gene TRBV19 combines with J gene TRBJ2-1; D not certain. This CDR3 is 16 amino acids long. Trimming left V 1 base short and J 2 bases short, with 12 bases between. CDR1 is LNHDA and CDR2 is SQIVND in the germline V gene (reference sequence). The CDR3 sequence: CASSIGNGPTYNEQFF. The CDR3 bases are TGTGCCAGTAGTATAGGGAACGGGCCCACCTACAATGAGCAGTTCTTC. The variable domain in full, with the rest retrieved from reference TRBV19 and TRBJ2-1, is DGGITQSPKYLFRKEGQNVTLSCEQNLNHDAMYWYRQDPGQGLRLIYYSQIVNDFQKGDIAEGYSVSREKKESFPLTVTSAQKNPTAFYLCASSIGNGPTYNEQFFGPGTRLTVL.

V gene TRBV7-8 combines with J gene TRBJ2-7, with D uncertain. Germline assignment: CDR1 SGHVS and CDR2 FQNEAQ. V was trimmed by 1 base and J by 2 bases, leaving 6 bases between them. The CDR3 spans 13 residues. This CDR3 reads CASSLVGTYEQYF. In nucleotides, the CDR3 is TGTGCCAGCAGCTTAGTAGGTACCTACGAGCAGTACTTC.

The rearrangement links TRBV5-4 to TRBJ1-6; D remains unclear. Trimming stripped 0 bases from V and 8 bases from J, with 6 bases between. Germline V lookup: CDR1 SGHNT, CDR2 YYREEE (reference sequence). The CDR3 spans 13 residues. The CDR3 here is CASSLVRDSPLHF. The CDR3 coding sequence is TGTGCCAGCAGCTTGGTGCGGGATTCACCCCTCCACTTT. Combining the CDR3 with reference TRBV5-4 and TRBJ1-6 gives the whole variable domain ETGVTQSPTHLIKTRGQQVTLRCSSQSGHNTVSWYQQALGQGPQFIFQYYREEENGRGNFPPRFSGLQFPNYSSELNVNALELDDSALYLCASSLVRDSPLHFGNGTRLTVT.

This clone was counted a few times. The V call is TRBV6-6, the J call TRBJ2-1, with 9 bases fitting TRBD2. Trimming took 8 bases from V and 5 from J; bases not matched to a gene: 4. This CDR3 comprises 13 residues. Germline lookup yields CDR1 MNHNY and CDR2 SVGAGI (reference sequence). The CDR3, as DNA: TGTGCCAGCCTAGCGGGAACAAACAATGAGCAGTTCTTC. Protein product: CASLAGTNNEQFF.

The chain links TRBV5-5 to TRBJ2-7; 7 bases map to TRBD1. Germline loops: CDR1 SGHKS, CDR2 YYEKEE (reference sequence). This CDR3 has 14 amino acids. Trimming removed 0 bases from V and 5 bases from J; junction bases left unmatched: 5. CDR3 amino acids: CASSLDRGFNEQYF. The CDR3 DNA reads TGTGCCAGCAGCTTGGACAGGGGATTCAACGAGCAGTACTTC.

V is TRBV2 and J is TRBJ2-3; D ambiguous. Per the germline V gene, CDR1 is SNHLY and CDR2 is FYNNEI. V lost 6 bases and J 2 bases, leaving 12 bases between the germline ends. CDR3 length: 14 residues. The CDR3 is CASSNLHSTDTQYF. The CDR3 DNA follows: TGTGCCAGCAGCAATCTCCACTCCACAGATACGCAGTATTTT.

The V call is TRBV11-2, the J call TRBJ2-7; D perhaps matches TRBD1 (5 bases). The V and J ends lost 0 bases and 3 bases respectively, with 9 bases between them. The CDR3 loop spans 14 amino acids. Looked up from germline, CDR1 is SGHAT and CDR2 is FQNNGV. The chain's CDR3 is CASSLEAGRYEQYF. For the CDR3, the DNA is TGTGCCAGCAGCTTAGAGGCAGGGCGCTACGAGCAGTACTTC.

The chain has TRBV30 and TRBJ1-5; weak D call: TRBD1 (6 bases). Between the trimmed V and J ends, which lost 2 bases and 8 bases, there was a span of 16 bases. This CDR3 has 14 residues. CDR1 and CDR2 from the germline V gene are GTSNPN and SVGIG (reference sequence). The CDR3 loop reads CAWSIQGGREPQHF. For the CDR3, the DNA is TGTGCCTGGAGTATCCAAGGGGGTCGGGAGCCCCAGCATTTT.

CDR3 in amino acids: CASSETSGVDEQYF. The CDR3 DNA follows: TGTGCCAGCAGTGAAACTAGCGGGGTTGACGAGCAGTACTTC. The chain links TRBV2 to TRBJ2-7; TRBD2 matches at 10 bases. The CDR3 length is 14 residues. The germline V gene has CDR1 SNHLY and CDR2 FYNNEI. J lost 5 bases, V lost 2 bases, and 3 bases had no gene match. Combining the CDR3 with reference TRBV2 and TRBJ2-7 gives the whole variable domain EPEVTQTPSHQVTQMGQEVILRCVPISNHLYFYWYRQILGQKVEFLVSFYNNEISEKSEIFDDQFSVERPDGSNFTLKIRSTKLEDSAMYFCASSETSGVDEQYFGPGTRLTVT.

This rearrangement joins TRBV6-1 to TRBJ2-3; D is unresolved. CDR3 size: 16 residues. Germline-derived CDR1 and CDR2 are MNHNS and SASEGT. V lost 1 base and J lost 3, with 14 bases in between. The CDR3 coding sequence is TGTGCCAGCAGTGAAGTGGCCTCGCGAGGAACAGATACGCAGTATTTT. Translated, it gives CASSEVASRGTDTQYF.

A note on this clone: This sequence may be a read error, since a much larger clone differs from it by one base. The same CDR3 is also encoded by other DNA sequences in this sample. The J gene is TRBJ1-1, the V gene TRBV7-6; D might be TRBD1 (6 bases). This CDR3 is built from 14 residues. CDR1 is SGHVS, CDR2 FNYEAQ, per germline. CDR3 bases: TGTGCCAGCAGTTTAGGGGGAGTCGACACTGAAGCTTTCTTT. Its translation is CASSLGGVDTEAFF.

V gene TRBV9 combines with J gene TRBJ2-4, with D possibly TRBD2 on 5 matching bases. Trimming shortened V by 4 bases and J by 8 bases, and 16 bases separated the two germline ends. The germline V gene has CDR1 SGDLS and CDR2 YYNGEE. The CDR3 is made up of 14 amino acids. The CDR3 coding sequence is TGTGCCAGCAGCCCCCACCCCGGGGTAGACATTCAGTACTTC. Protein product: CASSPHPGVDIQYF.